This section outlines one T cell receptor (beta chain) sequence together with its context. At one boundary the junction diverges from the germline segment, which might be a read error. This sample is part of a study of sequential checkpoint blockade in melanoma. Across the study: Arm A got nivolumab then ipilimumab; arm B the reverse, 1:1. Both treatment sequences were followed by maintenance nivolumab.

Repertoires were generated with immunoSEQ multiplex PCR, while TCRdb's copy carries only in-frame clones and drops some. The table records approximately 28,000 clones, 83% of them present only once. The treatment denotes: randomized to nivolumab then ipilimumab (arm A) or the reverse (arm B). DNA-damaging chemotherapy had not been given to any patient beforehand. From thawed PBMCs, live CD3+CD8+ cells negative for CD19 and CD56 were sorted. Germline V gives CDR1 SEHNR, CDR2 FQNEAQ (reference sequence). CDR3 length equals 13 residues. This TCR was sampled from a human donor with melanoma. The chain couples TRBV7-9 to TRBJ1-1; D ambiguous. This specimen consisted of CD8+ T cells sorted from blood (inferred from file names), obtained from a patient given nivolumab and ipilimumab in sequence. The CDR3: CAGSLGGNTEAFF. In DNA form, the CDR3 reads TGTGCCGGCAGCCTAGGAGGGAACACTGAAGCTTTCTTT.